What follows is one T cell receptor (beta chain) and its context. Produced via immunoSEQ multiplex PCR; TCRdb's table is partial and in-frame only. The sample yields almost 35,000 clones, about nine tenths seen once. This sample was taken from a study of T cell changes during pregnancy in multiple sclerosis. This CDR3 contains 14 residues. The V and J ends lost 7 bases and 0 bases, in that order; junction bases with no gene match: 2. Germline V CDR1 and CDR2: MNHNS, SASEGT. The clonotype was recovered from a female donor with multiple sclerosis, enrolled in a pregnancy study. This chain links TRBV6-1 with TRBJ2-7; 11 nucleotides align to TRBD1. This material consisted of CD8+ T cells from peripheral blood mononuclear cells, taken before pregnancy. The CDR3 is CASNGQGASYEQYF. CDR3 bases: TGTGCCAGCAACGGACAGGGGGCCTCCTACGAGCAGTACTTC.